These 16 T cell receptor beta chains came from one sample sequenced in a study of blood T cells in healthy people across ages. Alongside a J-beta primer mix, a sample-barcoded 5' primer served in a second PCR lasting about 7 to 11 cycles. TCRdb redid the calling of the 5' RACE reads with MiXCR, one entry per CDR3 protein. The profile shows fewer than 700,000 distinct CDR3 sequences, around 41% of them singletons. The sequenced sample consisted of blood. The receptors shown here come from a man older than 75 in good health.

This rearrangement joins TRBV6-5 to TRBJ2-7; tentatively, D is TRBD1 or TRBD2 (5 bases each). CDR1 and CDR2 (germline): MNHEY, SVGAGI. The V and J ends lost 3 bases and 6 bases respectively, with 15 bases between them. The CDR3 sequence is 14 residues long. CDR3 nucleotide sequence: TGTGCCAGCAGTTATCGGGGCTCCCAGACCGAGCAGTACTTC. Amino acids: CASSYRGSQTEQYF.

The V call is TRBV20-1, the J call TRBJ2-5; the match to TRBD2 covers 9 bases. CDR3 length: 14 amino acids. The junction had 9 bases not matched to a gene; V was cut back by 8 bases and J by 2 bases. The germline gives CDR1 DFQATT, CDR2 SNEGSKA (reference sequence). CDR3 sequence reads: CSPGRGGTQETQYF. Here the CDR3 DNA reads TGCAGTCCTGGGCGGGGGGGCACACAAGAGACCCAGTACTTC.

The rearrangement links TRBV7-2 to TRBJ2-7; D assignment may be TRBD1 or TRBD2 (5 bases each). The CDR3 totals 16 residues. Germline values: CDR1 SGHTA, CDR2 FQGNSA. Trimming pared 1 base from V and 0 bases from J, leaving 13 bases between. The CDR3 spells CASSLGWGSGSYEQYF. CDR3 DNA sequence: TGTGCCAGCAGCTTAGGTTGGGGGAGTGGCTCCTACGAGCAGTACTTC.

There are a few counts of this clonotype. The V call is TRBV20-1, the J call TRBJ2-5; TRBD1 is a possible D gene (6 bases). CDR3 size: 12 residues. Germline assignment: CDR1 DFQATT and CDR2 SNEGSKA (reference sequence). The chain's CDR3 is CVLQGYQETQYF. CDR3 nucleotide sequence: TGCGTACTCCAGGGGTACCAAGAGACCCAGTACTTC.

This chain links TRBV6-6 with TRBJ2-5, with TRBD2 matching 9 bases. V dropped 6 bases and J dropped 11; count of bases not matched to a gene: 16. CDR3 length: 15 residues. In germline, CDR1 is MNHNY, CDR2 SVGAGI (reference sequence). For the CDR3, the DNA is TGTGCCAGCAGCCGACTAGCGGAGAACTACAATGAGCAGTACTTC. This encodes CASSRLAENYNEQYF.

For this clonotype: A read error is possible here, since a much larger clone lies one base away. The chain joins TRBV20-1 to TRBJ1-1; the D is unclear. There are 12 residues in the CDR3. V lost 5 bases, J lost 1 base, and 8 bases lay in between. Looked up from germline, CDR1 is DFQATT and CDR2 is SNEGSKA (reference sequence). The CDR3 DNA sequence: TGCAGTGCTGCCCCAGGGAACACTGAAGCTTTCTTT. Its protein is CSAAPGNTEAFF.

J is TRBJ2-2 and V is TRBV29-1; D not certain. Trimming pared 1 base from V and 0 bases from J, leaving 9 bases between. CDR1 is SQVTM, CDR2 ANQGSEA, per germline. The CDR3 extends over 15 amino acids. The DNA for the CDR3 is TGCAGCGTTGAAGGGACGGCCGCGAACACCGGGGAGCTGTTTTTT. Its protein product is CSVEGTAANTGELFF.

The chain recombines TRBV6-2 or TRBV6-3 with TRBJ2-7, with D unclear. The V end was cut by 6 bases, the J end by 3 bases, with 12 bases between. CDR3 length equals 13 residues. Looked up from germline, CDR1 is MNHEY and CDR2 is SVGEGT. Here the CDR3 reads CASRRTLFYEQYF. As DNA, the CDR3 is TGTGCCAGCAGGAGAACCCTCTTCTACGAGCAGTACTTC.

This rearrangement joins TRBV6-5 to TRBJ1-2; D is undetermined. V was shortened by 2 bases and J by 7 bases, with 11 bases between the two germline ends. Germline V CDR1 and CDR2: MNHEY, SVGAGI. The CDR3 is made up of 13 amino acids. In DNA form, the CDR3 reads TGTGCCAGCAGTTACGAGCTCGGCGGTGGCTACACCTTC. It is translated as CASSYELGGGYTF.

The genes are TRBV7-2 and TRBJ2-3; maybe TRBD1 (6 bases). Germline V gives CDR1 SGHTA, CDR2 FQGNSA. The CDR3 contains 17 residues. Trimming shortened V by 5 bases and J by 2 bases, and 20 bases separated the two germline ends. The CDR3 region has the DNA TGTGCCAGCAGCCTCAGGGGAAATCGGGCCTCCACAGATACGCAGTATTTT. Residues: CASSLRGNRASTDTQYF.

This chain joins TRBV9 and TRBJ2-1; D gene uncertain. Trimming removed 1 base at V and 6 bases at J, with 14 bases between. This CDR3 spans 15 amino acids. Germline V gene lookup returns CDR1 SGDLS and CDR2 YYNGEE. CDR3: CASSVRPANSNEQFF. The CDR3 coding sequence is TGTGCCAGCAGCGTACGTCCGGCCAACTCCAATGAGCAGTTCTTC.

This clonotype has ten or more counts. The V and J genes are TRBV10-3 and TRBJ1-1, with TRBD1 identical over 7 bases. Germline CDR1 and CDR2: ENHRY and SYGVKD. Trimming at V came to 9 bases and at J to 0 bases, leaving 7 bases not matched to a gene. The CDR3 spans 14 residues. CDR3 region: CAIQTGVMNTEAFF. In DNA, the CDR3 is TGTGCCATTCAAACAGGGGTTATGAACACTGAAGCTTTCTTT.

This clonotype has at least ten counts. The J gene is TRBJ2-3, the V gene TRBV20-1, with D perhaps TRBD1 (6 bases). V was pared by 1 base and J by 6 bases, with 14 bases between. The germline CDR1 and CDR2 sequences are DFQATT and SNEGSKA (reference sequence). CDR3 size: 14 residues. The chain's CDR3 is CSARGPIQGDTQYF. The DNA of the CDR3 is TGCAGTGCTAGAGGGCCCATCCAGGGGGATACGCAGTATTTT.

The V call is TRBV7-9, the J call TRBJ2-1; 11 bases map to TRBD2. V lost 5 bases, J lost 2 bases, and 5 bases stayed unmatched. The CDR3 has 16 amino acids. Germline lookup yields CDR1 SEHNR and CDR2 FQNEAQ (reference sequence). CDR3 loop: CASSPTSGVTYNEQFF. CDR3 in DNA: TGTGCCAGCAGCCCGACTAGCGGGGTAACCTACAATGAGCAGTTCTTC.

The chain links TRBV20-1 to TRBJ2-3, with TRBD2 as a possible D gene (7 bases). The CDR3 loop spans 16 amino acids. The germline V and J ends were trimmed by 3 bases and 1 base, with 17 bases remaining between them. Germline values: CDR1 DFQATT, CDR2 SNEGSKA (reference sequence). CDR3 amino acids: CSASFLAGARTDTQYF. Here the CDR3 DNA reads TGCAGTGCTAGCTTTTTGGCGGGGGCCCGCACAGATACGCAGTATTTT.

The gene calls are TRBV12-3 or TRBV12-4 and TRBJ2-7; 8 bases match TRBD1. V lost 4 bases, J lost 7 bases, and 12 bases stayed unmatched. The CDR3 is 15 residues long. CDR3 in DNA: TGTGCCAGCAGTTCCGACAGGGGTACCTCTCGAGAGCAGTACTTC. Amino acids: CASSSDRGTSREQYF.